A single sample is the source of the 27 T cell receptor beta chains below, sequenced in a study of T cells in Graves' hyperthyroidism and ophthalmopathy. From RNA transcripts, TCR beta CDR3 regions were amplified. An initial round of RT-PCR targeting the TCR CDR3 relied on the HTBI primer set. TCRdb independently ran MiXCR on the multiplex PCR reads; one entry per CDR3 protein. The data show a few hundred thousand distinct CDR3 sequences, more than 20% seen once. Material for sequencing was blood. The receptors were gathered from a man younger than 35 with Graves' hyperthyroidism.

The V call is TRBV5-6, the J call TRBJ2-7, with D perhaps matching TRBD2 (5 bases). Trimming took 7 bases from V and 5 from J, leaving 16 bases between them. The CDR3 loop spans 13 amino acids. Germline V gene data show CDR1 as SGHDT and CDR2 as YYEEEE. The CDR3 reads CASVSGGLNEQYF. CDR3 coding DNA: TGTGCCAGCGTCTCCGGCGGGTTAAACGAGCAGTACTTC. Full variable domain (rest looked up from reference TRBV5-6 and TRBJ2-7): DAGVTQSPTHLIKTRGQQVTLRCSPKSGHDTVSWYQQALGQGPQFIFQYYEEEERQRGNFPDRFSGHQFPNYSSELNVNALLLGDSALYLCASVSGGLNEQYFGPGTRLTVT.

This clonotype was seen many times. The rearrangement joins TRBV13 to TRBJ1-3; 11 bases map to TRBD1. With V trimmed by 5 bases and J by 0 bases, 18 bases remained unmatched. CDR1 is PRHDT and CDR2 is FYEKMQ in the germline V gene (reference sequence). The CDR3 covers 21 residues. The CDR3 protein is CASSLLPFPRDRGNSGNTIYF. The CDR3 nucleotides read TGTGCCAGCAGCCTCTTGCCGTTCCCCCGGGACAGGGGGAACTCTGGAAACACCATATATTTT. Supplemented by reference TRBV13 and TRBJ1-3, the full variable domain reads AAGVIQSPRHLIKEKRETATLKCYPIPRHDTVYWYQQGPGQDPQFLISFYEKMQSDKGSIPDRFSAQQFSDYHSELNMSSLELGDSALYFCASSLLPFPRDRGNSGNTIYFGEGSWLTVV.

The chain uses TRBV18 and TRBJ2-1; D not certain. Germline values: CDR1 KGHSH, CDR2 LQKENI. Trimming took 2 bases from V and 10 from J, leaving 9 bases between them. This CDR3 is 12 amino acids long. The CDR3 is CASSPKREEQFF. The CDR3 nucleotides are TGTGCCAGCTCACCAAAGAGAGAAGAGCAGTTCTTC.

This clonotype has ten or more counts. This sequence joins TRBV6-5 and TRBJ1-1; D not certain. Germline CDR1 reads MNHEY; CDR2 reads SVGAGI. The CDR3 is 12 residues long. The V end lost 7 bases, the J end lost 7 bases, and 13 bases lay between the germline ends. CDR3 residues: CASISLGLEAFF. CDR3 sequence (DNA): TGTGCCAGCATTAGCCTAGGGCTTGAAGCTTTCTTT.

This clonotype was found a few times. V is TRBV20-1 and J is TRBJ1-6, with a possible D match to TRBD1 (6 bases). V was cut by 1 base and J by 6 bases, with 10 bases left in between. The CDR3 consists of 14 residues. CDR1 is DFQATT, CDR2 SNEGSKA, per germline (reference sequence). CDR3 bases: TGCAGTGCTAGAGTGGGGGCTTTTAATTCACCCCTCCACTTT. As protein: CSARVGAFNSPLHF.

This clonotype was observed a handful of times. The gene calls are TRBV29-1 and TRBJ1-1, with D unresolved. Trimming stripped 7 bases from V and 6 bases from J, with 12 bases between. Per germline, CDR1 SQVTM and CDR2 ANQGSEA. The CDR3 contains 11 residues. The CDR3 sequence is CSGLGPPEAFF. In DNA form, the CDR3 reads TGCAGCGGGCTTGGGCCCCCTGAAGCTTTCTTT.

Points on this clonotype: A read error may account for a junction end that differs from germline. The chain couples TRBV9 to TRBJ2-7; no clear D gene. The CDR3 is 15 amino acids. Germline V gene data show CDR1 as SGDLS and CDR2 as YYNGEE. This chain's CDR3 is CAISVSSNLGHEQYF. Here the CDR3 DNA reads TGTGCCATCAGCGTCTCATCAAATCTGGGCCACGAGCAGTACTTC. Based on the CDR3 plus reference TRBV9 and TRBJ2-7, the full variable domain is DSGVTQTPKHLITATGQRVTLRCSPRSGDLSVYWYQQSLDQGLQFLIQYYNGEERAKGNILERFSAQQFPDLHSELNLSSLELGDSALYFCAISVSSNLGHEQYFGPGTRLTVT.

The chain uses TRBV27 and TRBJ2-1; perhaps TRBD1 as D (6 bases). Germline loops: CDR1 MNHEY, CDR2 SMNVEV (reference sequence). This CDR3 region has 14 residues. V gave up 5 bases and J gave up 4 bases, with 12 bases separating them. CDR3 loop: CASSHRDTYNEQFF. The CDR3 nucleotides read TGTGCCAGCAGTCACCGGGACACATACAATGAGCAGTTCTTC.

This clonotype turned up a few times. The genes are TRBV18 and TRBJ1-2; the D gene is possibly TRBD1 (5 bases). The CDR3 is 15 residues long. The ends were cut back, 3 bases at V and 6 bases at J, with 17 bases in the middle. Per the germline V gene, CDR1 is KGHSH and CDR2 is LQKENI. CDR3 residues: CASSPSGRGRNGYTF. CDR3 DNA sequence: TGTGCCAGCTCACCCTCGGGGAGGGGTCGGAATGGCTACACCTTC.

This clonotype has ten or more counts. This chain joins TRBV6-5 and TRBJ2-5, with D perhaps TRBD1 (5 bases). The CDR3 spans 14 residues. Deletions cut 5 bases from V and 7 bases from J, with 17 bases between. Germline CDR1 MNHEY, CDR2 SVGAGI. This chain's CDR3 is CASSPWGLPLTQYF. For the CDR3, the DNA is TGTGCCAGCAGTCCGTGGGGCCTTCCGCTGACCCAGTACTTC.

This clonotype was seen only a few times. This clone may be a read error of a much larger clone one base away. V usage is TRBV5-1 and J usage is TRBJ2-2, with 10 bases matching TRBD2. This CDR3 spans 16 amino acids. Germline CDR1 is SGHRS and CDR2 is YFSETQ. CDR3 sequence: CASSLTSGDPTGELCF. Here the CDR3 DNA reads TGCGCCAGCAGCTTGACTAGCGGGGACCCAACCGGGGAGCTGTGTTTT.

This clonotype occurred many times. J is TRBJ1-5 and V is TRBV7-9, with 7 bases identical to TRBD1. Germline V gene data show CDR1 as SEHNR and CDR2 as FQNEAQ (reference sequence). The CDR3 is 14 amino acids. J was trimmed by 3 bases and V by 7 bases; bases with no gene match: 6. CDR3 nucleotide sequence: TGTGCCAGCACTCCAGGGGGGAACAATCAGCCCCAGCATTTT. Translated: CASTPGGNNQPQHF.

This clonotype was seen ten or more times. J is TRBJ1-1 and V is TRBV19; the D gene is possibly TRBD1 (5 bases). The CDR3 has 13 residues. Trimming cost V 6 bases and J 7 bases, with 15 bases left between them. CDR1 is LNHDA, CDR2 SQIVND, per germline (reference sequence). The DNA of the CDR3 is TGTGCCAGTAGGGTCCCCCCTCAGGGTGAAGCTTTCTTT. Protein sequence: CASRVPPQGEAFF.

This clonotype appeared a single time. The chain uses TRBV20-1 and TRBJ2-4, with no clear D. Trimming took off 5 bases at V and 0 bases at J, with 20 bases between the two ends. CDR3 length: 17 amino acids. CDR1 and CDR2 from the germline V gene are DFQATT and SNEGSKA (reference sequence). The CDR3 is CSAVPFPRFLAKNIQYF. DNA for the CDR3: TGCAGTGCTGTACCTTTCCCCCGATTCCTAGCCAAAAACATTCAGTACTTC.

This clonotype was picked up many times. The chain uses TRBV29-1 and TRBJ1-5; D unresolved. Germline CDR1 is SQVTM and CDR2 is ANQGSEA. This CDR3 is built from 10 residues. Trimming took off 7 bases at V and 2 bases at J, with 3 bases between the two ends. CDR3 amino acids: CSGRNQPQHF. The DNA of the CDR3 is TGCAGCGGTCGCAATCAGCCCCAGCATTTT.

In this sample, this clonotype turned up many times. The chain employs TRBV6-1 and TRBJ2-7; possible D gene TRBD2, 5 bases. Germline lookup yields CDR1 MNHNS and CDR2 SASEGT. The CDR3 consists of 14 residues. Trimming took off 2 bases at V and 8 bases at J, with 16 bases between the two ends. The CDR3 loop reads CASSEMITAAQQYF. The CDR3 DNA follows: TGTGCCAGCAGTGAAATGATTACAGCGGCTCAGCAGTACTTC.

The chain employs TRBV6-1 and TRBJ1-5; D remains unclear. Trimming pared 6 bases from V and 0 bases from J, leaving 12 bases between. CDR1 is MNHNS, CDR2 SASEGT, per germline. This CDR3 comprises 15 residues. CDR3 amino acids: CASRSFRDSNQPQHF. Here the CDR3 DNA reads TGTGCCAGCAGATCTTTTAGGGATAGCAATCAGCCCCAGCATTTT.

Many counts were recorded for this clonotype. The chain links TRBV12-3 or TRBV12-4 to TRBJ2-7, with no clear D. V was clipped by 2 bases and J by 3 bases, with 8 bases between them. The CDR3 has 13 amino acids. CDR3 in DNA: TGTGCCAGCAGTTTATTCAGAGGCTACGAGCAGTACTTC. Amino acid sequence: CASSLFRGYEQYF.

This clonotype was observed once. This chain links TRBV28 with TRBJ2-2, with 7 positions matching TRBD2. Germline V gene lookup returns CDR1 MDHEN and CDR2 SYDVKM. The CDR3 totals 15 residues. The J segment lost 7 bases and the V segment lost 7 bases, leaving 12 bases of the junction unmatched. The CDR3 coding sequence is TGTGCCAGCATAGGACTAGATGAGGTTGGCGGGGAGCTGTTTTTT. Translating it yields CASIGLDEVGGELFF.

This clonotype came up many times. This chain uses TRBV6-4 with TRBJ1-5; the match to TRBD1 covers 11 bases. V lost 6 bases and J lost 1; bases outside the gene matches: 14. The CDR3 spans 19 residues. Germline CDR1 and CDR2: MRHNA and SNTAGT. The CDR3: CASRFRTGGARASNQPQHF. The CDR3 DNA reads TGTGCCAGCAGGTTCCGGACAGGGGGCGCGAGGGCGAGCAATCAGCCCCAGCATTTT.

This clonotype was counted ten times or more. This chain uses TRBV19 with TRBJ1-2; D remains ambiguous. With 2 bases removed from V and 8 bases from J, the gap between germline ends came to 9 bases. This CDR3 spans 12 amino acids. In germline, CDR1 is LNHDA, CDR2 SQIVND (reference sequence). The CDR3 nucleotides are TGTGCCAGTAGTATATCGGGAGAAGGCTACACCTTC. It is translated as CASSISGEGYTF.

This clonotype was seen ten or more times. The chain couples TRBV28 to TRBJ2-7; 7 bases line up with TRBD1. CDR1 is MDHEN and CDR2 is SYDVKM in the germline V gene. There are 15 residues in the CDR3. V shed 1 base and J 2 bases; nucleotides not matched to a gene: 5. This CDR3 reads CASSLSGTAPYEQYF. The CDR3, as DNA: TGTGCCAGCAGTTTATCTGGGACAGCACCCTACGAGCAGTACTTC.

The chain joins TRBV6-5 to TRBJ2-2, with D hard to call. With 0 bases removed from V and 4 bases from J, the gap between germline ends came to 6 bases. This CDR3 region has 14 residues. The germline gives CDR1 MNHEY, CDR2 SVGAGI. CDR3 residues: CASSYSMTTGELFF. The CDR3 bases are TGTGCCAGCAGTTACTCGATGACCACCGGGGAGCTGTTTTTT.

This clonotype has at least ten counts. The CDR3 spells CASSDRLMNTEAFF. Here the CDR3 DNA reads TGCGCCAGCAGTGATCGACTCATGAACACTGAAGCTTTCTTT. This chain uses TRBV10-1 with TRBJ1-1; no clear D. The CDR3 totals 14 residues. Between the trimmed V and J ends, which lost 3 bases and 0 bases, there was a span of 8 bases. Germline-derived CDR1 and CDR2 are WNHNN and SYGVQD (reference sequence).

This clonotype was counted many times. This rearrangement joins TRBV6-5 to TRBJ2-5; 16 nucleotides align to TRBD2. The V and J ends lost 6 bases and 6 bases, in that order; junction bases with no gene match: 10. This CDR3 has 17 amino acids. Germline loops: CDR1 MNHEY, CDR2 SVGAGI. CDR3 amino acids: CASRGGTSGGAGKTQYF. The CDR3 nucleotides are TGTGCCAGCAGAGGGGGGACTAGCGGGGGGGCCGGTAAGACCCAGTACTTC.

This clonotype was seen repeatedly, ten times or more. The chain couples TRBV18 to TRBJ2-7, with TRBD2 matching 11 bases. The CDR3 runs 14 residues. V shed 3 bases, J shed 4 bases, and the junction held 2 bases outside the gene matches. Per germline, CDR1 KGHSH and CDR2 LQKENI. Here the CDR3 reads CASSPGLAVYEQYF. In DNA form, the CDR3 reads TGTGCCAGCTCACCGGGACTAGCGGTTTACGAGCAGTACTTC. Full variable domain (rest looked up from reference TRBV18 and TRBJ2-7): NAGVMQNPRHLVRRRGQEARLRCSPMKGHSHVYWYRQLPEEGLKFMVYLQKENIIDESGMPKERFSAEFPKEGPSILRIQQVVRGDSAAYFCASSPGLAVYEQYFGPGTRLTVT.

This clonotype occurred a few times. The CDR3 nucleotides read TGTGCCAGCAGCCCTACAGGGGGCAGGGGGAACACTGAAGCTTTCTTT. Translated: CASSPTGGRGNTEAFF. This chain connects TRBV6-4 to TRBJ1-1; 9 positions agree with TRBD1. V dropped 6 bases and J dropped 1; count of bases not matched to a gene: 9. The CDR3 length is 16 residues. Germline values: CDR1 MRHNA, CDR2 SNTAGT.